This T cell receptor (beta chain) was sequenced during a study of T cells in Graves' hyperthyroidism and ophthalmopathy. Study-wide points: Ophthalmopathy cases were set apart from stable hyperthyroidism by a 13 V-J model.

CDR1 is MDHEN, CDR2 SYDVKM, per germline. V shed 4 bases and J shed 4 bases, with 10 bases lying between them. This CDR3 comprises 13 residues. Amplified TCR beta CDR3 regions came from RNA transcripts. With the HTBI primer set, the TCR CDR3 went through a first round of RT-PCR. TCRdb processed the multiplex PCR reads anew with MiXCR; each CDR3 protein has one entry. The table lists approximately 400,000 distinct CDR3 sequences, less than 15% of them singletons. This clonotype was seen repeatedly, ten times or more. The antigen is unknown. The blood sample dates from first hyperthyroidism diagnosis, preceding any ophthalmopathy symptoms. Isolation of PBMCs was performed on 9.5 to 10 ml fresh peripheral blood.

The clonotype was recovered from a young man with Graves' hyperthyroidism that later progressed to Graves' ophthalmopathy. The sample was blood. This chain links TRBV28 with TRBJ1-2, with D unclear. CDR3 loop: CASSSSSIYGYTF. The CDR3 DNA follows: TGTGCCAGCAGTTCCTCGAGTATCTATGGCTACACCTTC.